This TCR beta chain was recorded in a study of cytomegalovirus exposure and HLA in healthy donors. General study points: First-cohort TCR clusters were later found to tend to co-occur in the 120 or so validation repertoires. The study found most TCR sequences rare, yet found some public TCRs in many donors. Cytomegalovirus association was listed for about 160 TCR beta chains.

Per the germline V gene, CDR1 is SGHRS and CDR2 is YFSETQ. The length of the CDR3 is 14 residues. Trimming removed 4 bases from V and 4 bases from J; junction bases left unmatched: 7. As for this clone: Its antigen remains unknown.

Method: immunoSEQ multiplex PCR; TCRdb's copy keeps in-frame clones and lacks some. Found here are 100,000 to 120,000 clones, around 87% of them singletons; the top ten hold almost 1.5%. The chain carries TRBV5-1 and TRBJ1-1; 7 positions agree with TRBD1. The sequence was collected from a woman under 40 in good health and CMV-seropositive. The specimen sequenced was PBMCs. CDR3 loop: CASSPRAGGTEAFF. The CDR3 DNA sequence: TGCGCCAGCAGCCCGAGGGCAGGGGGCACTGAAGCTTTCTTT.